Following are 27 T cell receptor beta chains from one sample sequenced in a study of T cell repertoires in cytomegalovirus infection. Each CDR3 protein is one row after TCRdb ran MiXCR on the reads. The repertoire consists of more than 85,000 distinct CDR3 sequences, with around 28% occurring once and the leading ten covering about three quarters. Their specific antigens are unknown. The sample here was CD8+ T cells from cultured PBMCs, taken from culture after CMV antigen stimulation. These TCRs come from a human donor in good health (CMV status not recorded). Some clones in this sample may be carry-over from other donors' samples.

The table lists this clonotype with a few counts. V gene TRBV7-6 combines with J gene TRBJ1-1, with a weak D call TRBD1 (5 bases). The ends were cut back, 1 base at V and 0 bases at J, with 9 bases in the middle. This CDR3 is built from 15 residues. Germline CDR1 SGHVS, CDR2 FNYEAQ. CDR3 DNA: TGTGCCAGCAGCTTAGGGGACGGCCTGAACACTGAAGCTTTCTTT. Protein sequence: CASSLGDGLNTEAFF.

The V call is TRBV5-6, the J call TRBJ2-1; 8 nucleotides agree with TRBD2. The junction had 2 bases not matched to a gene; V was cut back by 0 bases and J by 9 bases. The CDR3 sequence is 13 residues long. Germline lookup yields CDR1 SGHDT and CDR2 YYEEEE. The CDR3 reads CASSLAGLAEQFF. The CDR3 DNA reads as TGTGCCAGCAGCTTGGCCGGACTAGCTGAGCAGTTCTTC.

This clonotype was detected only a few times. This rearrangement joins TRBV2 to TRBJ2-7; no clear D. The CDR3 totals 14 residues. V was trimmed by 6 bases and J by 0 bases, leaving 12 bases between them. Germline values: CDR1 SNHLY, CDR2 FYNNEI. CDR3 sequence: CASRSGSLSYEQYF. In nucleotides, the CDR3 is TGTGCCAGCAGGAGTGGCAGCCTCTCCTACGAGCAGTACTTC.

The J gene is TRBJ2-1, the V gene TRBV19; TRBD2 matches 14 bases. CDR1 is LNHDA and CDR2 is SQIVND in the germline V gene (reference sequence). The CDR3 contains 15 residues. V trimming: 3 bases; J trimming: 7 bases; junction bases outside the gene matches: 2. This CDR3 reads CASSMTSGGENEQFF. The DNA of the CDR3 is TGTGCCAGTAGTATGACTAGCGGGGGGGAGAATGAGCAGTTCTTC.

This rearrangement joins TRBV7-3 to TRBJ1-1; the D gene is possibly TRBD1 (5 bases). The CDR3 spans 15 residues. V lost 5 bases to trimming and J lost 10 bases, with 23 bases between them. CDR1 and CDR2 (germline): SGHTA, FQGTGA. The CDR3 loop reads CASSVGTVRGKLAFF. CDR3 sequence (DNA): TGTGCCAGCAGCGTTGGTACTGTTAGGGGTAAATTAGCTTTCTTT.

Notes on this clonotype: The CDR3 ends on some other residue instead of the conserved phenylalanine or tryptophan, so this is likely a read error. CDR3 region: CASSQDASGVTDTQYY. The CDR3 coding sequence is TGCGCCAGCAGCCAAGATGCTAGCGGGGTAACAGATACGCAGTATTAT. This chain connects TRBV4-1 to TRBJ2-3, with 9 bases identical to TRBD2. Germline loops: CDR1 MGHRA, CDR2 YSYEKL. The CDR3 totals 16 residues. V gave up 0 bases and J gave up 3 bases; unmatched junction bases: 4.

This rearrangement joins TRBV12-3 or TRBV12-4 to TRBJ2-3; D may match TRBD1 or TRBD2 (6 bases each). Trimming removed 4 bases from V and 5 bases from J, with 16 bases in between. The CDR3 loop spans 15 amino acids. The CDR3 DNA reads TGTGCCAGCAGTTACAGGGTTGGGGGGATAGATACGCAGTATTTT. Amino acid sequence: CASSYRVGGIDTQYF.

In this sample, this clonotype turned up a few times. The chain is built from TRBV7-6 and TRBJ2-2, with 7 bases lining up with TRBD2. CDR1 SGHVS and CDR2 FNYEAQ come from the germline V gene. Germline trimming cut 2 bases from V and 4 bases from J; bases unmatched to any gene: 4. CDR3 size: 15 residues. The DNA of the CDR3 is TGTGCCAGCAGCTTATCGGGGGGATCCACCGGGGAGCTGTTTTTT. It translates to CASSLSGGSTGELFF.

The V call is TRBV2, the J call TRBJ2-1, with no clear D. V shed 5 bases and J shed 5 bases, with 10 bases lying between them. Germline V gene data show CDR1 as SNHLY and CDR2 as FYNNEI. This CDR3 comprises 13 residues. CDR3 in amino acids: CASSSVRDNEQFF. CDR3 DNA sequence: TGTGCCAGCAGTTCAGTACGGGACAATGAGCAGTTCTTC. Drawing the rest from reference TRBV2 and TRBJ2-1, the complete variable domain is EPEVTQTPSHQVTQMGQEVILRCVPISNHLYFYWYRQILGQKVEFLVSFYNNEISEKSEIFDDQFSVERPDGSNFTLKIRSTKLEDSAMYFCASSSVRDNEQFFGPGTRLTVL.

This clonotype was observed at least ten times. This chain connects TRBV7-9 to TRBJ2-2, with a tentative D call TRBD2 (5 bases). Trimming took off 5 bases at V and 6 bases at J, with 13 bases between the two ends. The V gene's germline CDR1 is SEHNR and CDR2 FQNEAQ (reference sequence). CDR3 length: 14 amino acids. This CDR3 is CASSQSGKAGELFF. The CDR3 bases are TGTGCCAGCAGCCAGTCGGGGAAAGCCGGGGAGCTGTTTTTT.

As DNA, the CDR3 is TGTGCCAGCACCCTGGTCGGAGATACGCAGTATTTT. Amino acid sequence: CASTLVGDTQYF. The V and J genes are TRBV12-3 or TRBV12-4 and TRBJ2-3; D is undetermined. Trimming stripped 7 bases from V and 5 bases from J, with 10 bases between. The CDR3 has 12 amino acids.

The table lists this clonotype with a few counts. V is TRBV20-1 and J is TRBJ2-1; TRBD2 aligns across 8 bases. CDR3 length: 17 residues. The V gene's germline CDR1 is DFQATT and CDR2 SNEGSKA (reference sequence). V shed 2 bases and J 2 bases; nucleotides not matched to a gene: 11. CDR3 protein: CSARPFVSGGAYNEQFF. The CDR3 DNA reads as TGCAGTGCTAGACCCTTTGTGAGCGGGGGTGCCTACAATGAGCAGTTCTTC.

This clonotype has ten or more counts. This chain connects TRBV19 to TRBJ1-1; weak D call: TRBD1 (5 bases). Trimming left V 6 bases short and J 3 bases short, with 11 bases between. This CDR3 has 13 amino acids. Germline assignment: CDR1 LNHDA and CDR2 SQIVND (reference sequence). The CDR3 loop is CASSRDGDTEAFF. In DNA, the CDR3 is TGTGCCAGTAGCCGGGACGGTGACACTGAAGCTTTCTTT.

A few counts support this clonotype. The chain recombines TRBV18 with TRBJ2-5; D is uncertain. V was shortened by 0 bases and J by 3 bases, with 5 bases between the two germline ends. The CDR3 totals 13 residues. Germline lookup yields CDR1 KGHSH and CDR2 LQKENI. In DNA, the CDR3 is TGTGCCAGCTCACCACCGGTGGAAGAGACCCAGTACTTC. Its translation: CASSPPVEETQYF.

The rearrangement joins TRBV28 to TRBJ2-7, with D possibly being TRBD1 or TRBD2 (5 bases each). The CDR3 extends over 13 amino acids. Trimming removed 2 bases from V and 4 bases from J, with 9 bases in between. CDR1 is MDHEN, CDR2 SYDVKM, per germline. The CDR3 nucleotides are TGTGCCAGCAGTTTACTGGGGGAGTACGAGCAGTACTTC. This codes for CASSLLGEYEQYF.

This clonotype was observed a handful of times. The CDR3 loop reads CASSSGFGDEKLFF. The CDR3 region has the DNA TGTGCCAGCAGTTCCGGATTCGGGGATGAAAAACTGTTTTTT. This sequence joins TRBV6-5 and TRBJ1-4; D is uncertain. Trimming pared 4 bases from V and 6 bases from J, leaving 12 bases between. Looked up from germline, CDR1 is MNHEY and CDR2 is SVGAGI. The CDR3 has 14 residues.

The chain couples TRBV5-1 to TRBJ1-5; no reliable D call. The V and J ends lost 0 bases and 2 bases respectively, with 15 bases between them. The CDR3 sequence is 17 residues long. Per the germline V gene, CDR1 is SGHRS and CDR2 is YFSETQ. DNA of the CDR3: TGCGCCAGCAGCTTGGTTTTTGGGAAGGTTGGCAATCAGCCCCAGCATTTT. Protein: CASSLVFGKVGNQPQHF.

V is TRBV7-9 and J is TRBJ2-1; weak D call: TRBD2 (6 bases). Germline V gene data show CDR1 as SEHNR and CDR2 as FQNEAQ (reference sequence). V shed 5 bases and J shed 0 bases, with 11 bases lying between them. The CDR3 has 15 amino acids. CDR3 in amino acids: CASSPGLVSYNEQFF. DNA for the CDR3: TGTGCCAGCAGCCCGGGACTCGTCTCCTACAATGAGCAGTTCTTC.

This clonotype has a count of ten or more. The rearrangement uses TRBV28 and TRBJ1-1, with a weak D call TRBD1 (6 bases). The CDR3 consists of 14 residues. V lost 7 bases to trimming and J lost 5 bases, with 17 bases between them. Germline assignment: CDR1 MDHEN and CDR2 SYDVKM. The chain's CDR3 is CASTDGGLGTEAFF. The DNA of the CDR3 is TGTGCCAGCACCGACGGGGGGCTTGGTACTGAAGCTTTCTTT.

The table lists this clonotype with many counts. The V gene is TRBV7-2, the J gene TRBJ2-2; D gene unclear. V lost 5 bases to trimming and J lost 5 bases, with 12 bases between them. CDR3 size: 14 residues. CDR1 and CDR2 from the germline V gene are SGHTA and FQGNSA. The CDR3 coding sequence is TGTGCCAGCAGCGAGAACCAAGGGACCGGGGAGCTGTTTTTT. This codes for CASSENQGTGELFF.

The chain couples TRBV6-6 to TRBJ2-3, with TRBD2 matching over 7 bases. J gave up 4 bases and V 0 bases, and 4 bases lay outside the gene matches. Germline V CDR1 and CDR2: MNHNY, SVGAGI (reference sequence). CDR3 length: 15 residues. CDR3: CASSYSTGGSDTQYF. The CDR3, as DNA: TGTGCCAGCAGTTACTCAACGGGGGGATCAGATACGCAGTATTTT.

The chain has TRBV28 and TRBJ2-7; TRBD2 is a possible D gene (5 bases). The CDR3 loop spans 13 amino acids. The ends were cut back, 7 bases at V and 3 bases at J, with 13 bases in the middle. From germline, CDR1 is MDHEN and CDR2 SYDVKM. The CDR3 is CASTSRGIYEQYF. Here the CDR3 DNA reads TGTGCCAGCACCTCTAGAGGGATCTACGAGCAGTACTTC.

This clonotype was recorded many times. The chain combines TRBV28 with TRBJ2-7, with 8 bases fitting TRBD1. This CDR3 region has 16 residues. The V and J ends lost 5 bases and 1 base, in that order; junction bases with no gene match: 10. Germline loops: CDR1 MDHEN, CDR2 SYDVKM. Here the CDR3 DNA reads TGTGCCAGCAGTGGAATAGGGGACAGGCCATCCTACGAGCAGTACTTC. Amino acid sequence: CASSGIGDRPSYEQYF.

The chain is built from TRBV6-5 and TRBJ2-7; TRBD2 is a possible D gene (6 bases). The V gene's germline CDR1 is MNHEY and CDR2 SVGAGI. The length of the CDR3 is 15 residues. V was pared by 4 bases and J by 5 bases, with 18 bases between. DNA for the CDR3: TGTGCCAGCAGTTGGTCTCGGGACTCCTACCACGAGCAGTACTTC. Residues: CASSWSRDSYHEQYF.

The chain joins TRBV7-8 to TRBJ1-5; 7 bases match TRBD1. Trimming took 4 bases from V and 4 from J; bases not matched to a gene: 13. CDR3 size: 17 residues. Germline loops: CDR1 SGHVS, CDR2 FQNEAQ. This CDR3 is CASSSTHRGIANQPQHF. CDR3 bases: TGTGCCAGCAGCTCGACCCACAGGGGAATAGCAAATCAGCCCCAGCATTTT.

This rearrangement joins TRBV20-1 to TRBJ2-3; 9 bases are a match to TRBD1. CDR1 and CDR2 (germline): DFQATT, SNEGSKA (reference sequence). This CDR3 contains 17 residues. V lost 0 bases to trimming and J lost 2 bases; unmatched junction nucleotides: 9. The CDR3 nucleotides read TGCAGTGCTAGAGATTTTCGGACAGGGGCCGTCACAGATACGCAGTATTTT. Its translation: CSARDFRTGAVTDTQYF.

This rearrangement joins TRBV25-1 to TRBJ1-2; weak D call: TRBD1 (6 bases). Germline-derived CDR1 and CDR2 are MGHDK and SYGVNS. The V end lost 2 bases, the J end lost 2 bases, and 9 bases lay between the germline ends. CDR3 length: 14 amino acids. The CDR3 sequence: CASSEGTPNYGYTF. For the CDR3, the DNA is TGTGCCAGCAGTGAAGGGACACCCAACTATGGCTACACCTTC.